This TCR beta chain was recovered during a study of blood T cell repertoires in COVID-19. At the level of the study: Sites across the United States, Italy and Spain contributed samples from acute and convalescent COVID-19. PBMCs, B-cell-depleted T cells, or T cells provided the cDNA or gDNA that made up the material.

This clone was observed a few times. In the authors' methods: Counts of nucleated cells, estimated from reference gene primer amplification, were obtained. Some clones are missing from TCRdb's copy, which holds only in-frame ones; the method was immunoSEQ multiplex PCR. The V and J calls and clone size come from that table; D and trimming were worked out from the DNA. The sample lists tens of thousands of clones, 84% occurring once. Trimming removed 0 bases from V and 4 bases from J; junction bases left unmatched: 4. This CDR3 comprises 15 residues. CDR1 is MGHRA, CDR2 YSYEKL, per germline. This clonotype was sampled from a man aged 50 to 59 with acute or convalescent COVID-19. V and J are TRBV4-1 and TRBJ2-7; 9 bases align to TRBD1. Sample: peripheral blood. In nucleotides, the CDR3 is TGCGCCAGCAGCCAAGAGGGACAGGGTGGGTACGAGCAGTACTTC. Translation: CASSQEGQGGYEQYF.